This T cell receptor beta chain was documented in a study of spatial heterogeneity in lung cancer. This clonotype showed up many times. The CDR3 runs to 14 residues. Germline assignment: CDR1 SGHRS and CDR2 YFSETQ. Trimming shortened V by 5 bases and J by 7 bases, and 16 bases separated the two germline ends. TCRdb fed the 5' RACE reads into MiXCR, producing one record per CDR3 protein. Of 55,000 to 75,000 distinct CDR3 sequences detected, approximately 8% appear once; the ten largest clones hold around 16%. Stated time point: sample taken at primary tumor resection. TCRs were sequenced from unsorted whole RNA of tumor, nontumor lung or PBMC.

The chain joins TRBV5-1 to TRBJ2-1; the D gene is possibly TRBD1 (6 bases). The specimen was PBMCs, collected at surgery. The TCR comes from a female donor with early-stage non-small cell lung cancer. The DNA for the CDR3 is TGCGCCAGCAGACAACAACAGGGAAGGAATGAGCAGTTCTTC. This translates into CASRQQQGRNEQFF.